These 30 T cell receptor beta chains came from one sample sequenced in a study of blood T cell repertoires in COVID-19. Clones were sequenced by immunoSEQ multiplex PCR, and TCRdb holds only the in-frame ones, with some missing. The repertoire holds around 200,000 clones, with 70% to 90% as singletons. Sequenced: peripheral blood. The origin of the receptors is a man between 35 and 55 years old with active or convalescent COVID-19.

This rearrangement joins TRBV6-5 to TRBJ1-3, with TRBD1 matching over 7 bases. The CDR3 is made up of 15 amino acids. CDR1 MNHEY and CDR2 SVGAGI come from the germline V gene. With 6 bases clipped from V and 0 bases from J, the junction kept 5 bases outside the gene matches. CDR3 in amino acids: CASSQGGYSGNTIYF. For the CDR3, the DNA is TGTGCCAGCAGCCAGGGGGGATACTCTGGAAACACCATATATTTT.

This chain joins TRBV5-4 and TRBJ1-6; a weak D match, TRBD1 (5 bases). CDR1 SGHNT and CDR2 YYREEE come from the germline V gene (reference sequence). The CDR3 loop spans 14 amino acids. V lost 0 bases and J lost 4, with 5 bases in between. CDR3 nucleotide sequence: TGTGCCAGCAGCTTGGGACAGTATAATTCACCCCTCCACTTT. Protein product: CASSLGQYNSPLHF.

The V call is TRBV18, the J call TRBJ1-2; possibly TRBD1 for D (5 bases). Trimming removed 2 bases at V and 4 bases at J, with 5 bases between. Germline V gene data show CDR1 as KGHSH and CDR2 as LQKENI. The CDR3 is made up of 12 amino acids. The CDR3 region is CASSPDSYGYTF. The CDR3 region has the DNA TGTGCCAGCTCACCAGACAGCTATGGCTACACCTTC.

This sequence joins TRBV30 and TRBJ1-1, with D possibly being TRBD1 (5 bases). The CDR3 has 11 residues. V lost 5 bases to trimming and J lost 11 bases, with 15 bases between them. Germline V gives CDR1 GTSNPN, CDR2 SVGIG (reference sequence). The CDR3: CAWDGGLGAFF. CDR3 coding DNA: TGTGCCTGGGACGGGGGGTTGGGGGCTTTCTTT. Filled out from reference TRBV30 and TRBJ1-1, the complete variable domain reads SQTIHQWPATLVQPVGSPLSLECTVEGTSNPNLYWYRQAAGRGLQLLFYSVGIGQISSEVPQNLSASRPQDRQFILSSKKLLLSDSGFYLCAWDGGLGAFFGQGTRLTVV.

The rearrangement joins TRBV5-1 to TRBJ2-1; D might be TRBD1 (5 bases). The CDR3 is 16 amino acids. The germline V gene has CDR1 SGHRS and CDR2 YFSETQ. The ends were cut back, 5 bases at V and 1 base at J, with 16 bases in the middle. CDR3 bases: TGCGCCAGCAGTTACGGCGGCTCAGGGTCCTACAATGAGCAGTTCTTC. Amino acids: CASSYGGSGSYNEQFF.

The rearrangement joins TRBV28 to TRBJ1-2; D remains ambiguous. Germline V gene sequence: CDR1 MDHEN, CDR2 SYDVKM. This CDR3 spans 12 amino acids. Trimming shortened V by 3 bases and J by 7 bases, and 9 bases separated the two germline ends. Here the CDR3 reads CASSLGSVGYTF. DNA of the CDR3: TGTGCCAGCAGTTTGGGTAGCGTTGGCTACACCTTC.

V is TRBV20-1 and J is TRBJ1-1, with D hard to call. V gave up 3 bases and J gave up 5 bases, with 4 bases separating them. The CDR3 totals 10 residues. Germline V lookup: CDR1 DFQATT, CDR2 SNEGSKA (reference sequence). The CDR3: CSARETEAFF. In DNA, the CDR3 is TGCAGTGCTAGGGAGACTGAAGCTTTCTTT.

V gene TRBV9 combines with J gene TRBJ2-7; weak D call: TRBD2 (7 bases). There are 13 residues in the CDR3. V lost 6 bases and J lost 6, with 16 bases in between. Germline V gene sequence: CDR1 SGDLS, CDR2 YYNGEE. CDR3 sequence reads: CASNRGGVSEQYF. The CDR3 nucleotides read TGTGCCAGCAATAGAGGGGGGGTAAGCGAGCAGTACTTC.

The chain is built from TRBV10-3 and TRBJ1-2; TRBD1 aligns across 9 bases. Germline assignment: CDR1 ENHRY and CDR2 SYGVKD. This CDR3 has 15 amino acids. After removal of 3 bases from V and 6 bases from J, the junction contained 8 bases not matched to a gene. The CDR3 coding sequence is TGTGCCATCAGTGACCGGGGACAGGGATCTGATGGCTACACCTTC. Its translation: CAISDRGQGSDGYTF.

Here the CDR3 DNA reads TGTGCCAGCAGCCGCGTTACGGGGAACACTGAAGCTTTCTTT. It codes for CASSRVTGNTEAFF. V is TRBV3-1 (or the pseudogene TRBV3-2) and J is TRBJ1-1; D unclear. V was shortened by 4 bases and J by 1 base, with 10 bases between the two germline ends. Germline V lookup: CDR1 LGHDT, CDR2 YNNKEL (reference sequence). The CDR3 is 14 amino acids.

CDR3 region: CASSRRGGVETQYF. The CDR3 bases are TGTGCCAGCAGCAGGAGGGGCGGGGTTGAGACCCAGTACTTC. The chain uses TRBV5-5 and TRBJ2-5, with D perhaps TRBD2 (6 bases). The CDR3 length is 14 residues. Deletions cut 4 bases from V and 5 bases from J, with 15 bases between. Looked up from germline, CDR1 is SGHKS and CDR2 is YYEKEE (reference sequence). The full variable domain, with the rest looked up from reference TRBV5-5 and TRBJ2-5, is DAGVTQSPTHLIKTRGQQVTLRCSPISGHKSVSWYQQVLGQGPQFIFQYYEKEERGRGNFPDRFSARQFPNYSSELNVNALLLGDSALYLCASSRRGGVETQYFGPGTRLLVL.

The V and J genes are TRBV5-1 and TRBJ2-7, with TRBD1 matching over 12 bases. From germline, CDR1 is SGHRS and CDR2 YFSETQ. V lost 3 bases and J lost 5; bases outside the gene matches: 9. This CDR3 is built from 16 residues. The CDR3: CASSSEPGQGANEQYF. CDR3 nucleotides: TGCGCCAGCAGCTCGGAGCCGGGACAGGGGGCCAACGAGCAGTACTTC.

The chain is built from TRBV12-5 and TRBJ1-1; D gene uncertain. Germline V gene lookup returns CDR1 LGHNT and CDR2 FRNRAP. The CDR3 is made up of 13 amino acids. V lost 2 bases and J 9 bases, leaving 13 bases between the germline ends. The CDR3 loop reads CASGLIPPGKAFF. The CDR3 nucleotides read TGTGCTAGTGGTTTGATACCGCCGGGGAAAGCTTTCTTT. The full variable domain, in which reference TRBV12-5 and TRBJ1-1 provide the parts outside the CDR3, is DARVTQTPRHKVTEMGQEVTMRCQPILGHNTVFWYRQTMMQGLELLAYFRNRAPLDDSGMPKDRFSAEMPDATLATLKIQPSEPRDSAVYFCASGLIPPGKAFFGQGTRLTVV.

The V gene is TRBV12-3 or TRBV12-4, the J gene TRBJ1-1, with D perhaps matching TRBD1 (6 bases). V lost 5 bases to trimming and J lost 11 bases, with 18 bases between them. CDR3 length: 13 residues. The CDR3: CASSRTVIQRAFF. The CDR3 DNA reads as TGTGCCAGCAGTCGGACAGTAATACAAAGGGCTTTCTTT.

This chain uses TRBV11-1 with TRBJ2-5; D possibly corresponds to TRBD1 (6 bases). With 6 bases removed from V and 3 bases from J, the gap between germline ends came to 14 bases. Germline loops: CDR1 SGHAT, CDR2 FQDESV (reference sequence). The CDR3 has 14 residues. Here the CDR3 reads CASRDWPGEETQYF. The CDR3 nucleotides read TGTGCCAGCAGAGACTGGCCAGGGGAAGAGACCCAGTACTTC.

The chain links TRBV18 to TRBJ1-6, with D possibly being TRBD1 (5 bases). The germline V and J ends were trimmed by 2 bases and 9 bases, with 26 bases remaining between them. The CDR3 extends over 19 amino acids. The germline gives CDR1 KGHSH, CDR2 LQKENI. In nucleotides, the CDR3 is TGTGCCAGCTCACCAAGGGTTGGAGGGTCCGACATTCAGGGTTCACCCCTCCACTTT. Protein product: CASSPRVGGSDIQGSPLHF.

V is TRBV4-1 and J is TRBJ1-4; a weak D match, TRBD1 (6 bases). CDR3 length equals 13 residues. Germline-derived CDR1 and CDR2 are MGHRA and YSYEKL. V was shortened by 1 base and J by 8 bases, with 8 bases between the two germline ends. The DNA of the CDR3 is TGCGCCAGCAGCCAAGCAGGGGAGGAAAAACTGTTTTTT. Amino acid sequence: CASSQAGEEKLFF.

The J gene is TRBJ1-1, the V gene TRBV7-2; D gene uncertain. CDR3 length: 14 residues. V was shortened by 0 bases and J by 1 base, with 6 bases between the two germline ends. Germline V gene lookup returns CDR1 SGHTA and CDR2 FQGNSA. The CDR3 sequence: CASSLARRNTEAFF. CDR3 nucleotide sequence: TGTGCCAGCAGCTTAGCAAGGAGGAACACTGAAGCTTTCTTT.

The CDR3 is CASSPWGAGNTIYF. The CDR3 nucleotides are TGTGCCAGCAGCCCCTGGGGGGCTGGAAACACCATATATTTT. V gene TRBV3-1 (or the pseudogene TRBV3-2) combines with J gene TRBJ1-3; weak D call: TRBD1 (5 bases). V dropped 4 bases and J dropped 2 bases, with 9 bases sitting between them. CDR3 length: 14 residues. Germline CDR1 is LGHDT and CDR2 is YNNKEL (reference sequence).

The rearrangement uses TRBV24-1 and TRBJ1-2; unclear D gene. Germline V gene sequence: CDR1 KGHDR, CDR2 SFDVKD. The CDR3 totals 16 residues. V shed 4 bases and J shed 4 bases, with 18 bases lying between them. The CDR3 sequence: CATSELGGDSGYGYTF. CDR3 sequence (DNA): TGTGCCACCAGTGAGTTAGGAGGAGACTCAGGCTATGGCTACACCTTC.

J is TRBJ2-1 and V is TRBV28; D may be TRBD1 (6 bases). V lost 4 bases and J 3 bases, leaving 16 bases between the germline ends. This CDR3 spans 16 amino acids. Germline assignment: CDR1 MDHEN and CDR2 SYDVKM. CDR3: CASSSPGTSLYNEQFF. The CDR3 DNA follows: TGTGCCAGCAGTTCCCCCGGGACATCCCTCTACAATGAGCAGTTCTTC.

This chain uses TRBV25-1 with TRBJ2-2; TRBD2 might be the D (7 bases). This CDR3 region has 15 residues. V lost 8 bases and J 2 bases, leaving 15 bases between the germline ends. Germline V gene data show CDR1 as MGHDK and CDR2 as SYGVNS. CDR3 protein: CASGGGMTNTGELFF. Here the CDR3 DNA reads TGTGCCAGCGGCGGGGGCATGACTAACACCGGGGAGCTGTTTTTT.

The chain links TRBV4-3 to TRBJ2-3; TRBD2 matches at 9 bases. The CDR3 consists of 16 residues. Germline V CDR1 and CDR2: LGHNA, YSLEER. The V segment lost 0 bases and the J segment 6 bases; nucleotides outside the gene matches: 7. The CDR3 is CASSQESSGDLDTQYF. The DNA for the CDR3 is TGCGCCAGCAGCCAAGAGTCTAGCGGGGATCTTGATACGCAGTATTTT.

This chain joins TRBV11-2 and TRBJ1-1; tentatively, D is TRBD1 (5 bases). This CDR3 spans 14 amino acids. Germline V lookup: CDR1 SGHAT, CDR2 FQNNGV. Trimming took off 4 bases at V and 1 base at J, with 10 bases between the two ends. The CDR3 nucleotides read TGTGCCAGCAGCTCGGGACTCAAGAACACTGAAGCTTTCTTT. Encoded protein: CASSSGLKNTEAFF.

The chain combines TRBV7-6 with TRBJ2-5, with 7 positions matching TRBD1. The CDR3 covers 14 residues. V shed 3 bases, J shed 5 bases, and the junction held 6 bases outside the gene matches. Germline V gives CDR1 SGHVS, CDR2 FNYEAQ. CDR3: CASSLTGTPETQYF. The CDR3 DNA reads as TGTGCCAGCAGCTTGACAGGGACCCCCGAGACCCAGTACTTC.

The chain carries TRBV10-3 and TRBJ1-1; D is ambiguous. V was cut by 7 bases and J by 1 base, with 10 bases left in between. Germline V gives CDR1 ENHRY, CDR2 SYGVKD. The CDR3 extends over 13 amino acids. The CDR3 region has the DNA TGTGCCATCAAGGTTACAGCGAACACTGAAGCTTTCTTT. It is translated as CAIKVTANTEAFF.

This clone was counted a single time. J is TRBJ2-3 and V is TRBV7-2, with 10 bases lining up with TRBD2. The trim removed 5 bases at V and 0 bases at J, leaving 8 bases unmatched. Per germline, CDR1 SGHTA and CDR2 FQGNSA. CDR3 length equals 17 residues. This CDR3 is CASSPELAGTSTDTQYF. CDR3 in DNA: TGTGCCAGCAGCCCCGAACTAGCGGGGACTAGCACAGATACGCAGTATTTT.

The V and J genes are TRBV7-2 and TRBJ1-3; D possibly corresponds to TRBD1 (5 bases). V was clipped by 5 bases and J by 0 bases, with 14 bases between them. The CDR3 extends over 16 amino acids. Germline V gives CDR1 SGHTA, CDR2 FQGNSA. The CDR3 DNA reads TGTGCCAGCAGCCCCTCTCCAGGGCTCTCTGGAAACACCATATATTTT. It is translated as CASSPSPGLSGNTIYF.

The V gene is TRBV30, the J gene TRBJ2-5; 7 nucleotides align to TRBD1. Per the germline V gene, CDR1 is GTSNPN and CDR2 is SVGIG (reference sequence). Trimming took 4 bases from V and 3 from J; bases not matched to a gene: 2. The CDR3 extends over 12 amino acids. The CDR3: CAWTQGEETQYF. CDR3 in DNA: TGTGCCTGGACTCAGGGGGAAGAGACCCAGTACTTC.

The chain carries TRBV6-5 and TRBJ2-7; tentatively, D is TRBD1 (6 bases). Germline CDR1 reads MNHEY; CDR2 reads SVGAGI. This CDR3 is 15 amino acids long. V was cut by 0 bases and J by 2 bases, with 11 bases left in between. The CDR3 region is CASSYSGHGAYEQYF. In nucleotides, the CDR3 is TGTGCCAGCAGTTACTCGGGACACGGAGCCTACGAGCAGTACTTC.